This T cell receptor (beta chain) was identified during a study of response to subunit inactivated influenza vaccine. TCRdb redid the calling of the RT-PCR reads with MiXCR, one entry per CDR3 protein. The table records about 530,000 distinct CDR3 sequences, 10% to 15% of them present only once. CDR3 size: 16 residues. The germline V gene encodes CDR1 MNHNS and CDR2 SASEGT. The ends lost 6 bases at V and 7 bases at J; junction bases unmatched: 15. Notes on the study in general: The authors suggested that every seasonal influenza vaccination recruits few new T cells.

There are a few counts of this clonotype. Its cognate antigen is unknown. The chain carries TRBV6-1 and TRBJ2-1, with 7 nucleotides matching TRBD2. The receptor was derived from a man aged 50 to 59 who received an inactivated influenza vaccine. The specimen comprised PBMCs from blood, sampled roughly 46 days after vaccination. The CDR3 nucleotides are TGTGCCAGCAGCCCTTTCAGGCGGGAGAGGGGAAATGAGCAGTTCTTC. Its translation is CASSPFRRERGNEQFF.